The 5 T cell receptor beta chains presented below share a single source sample, sequenced in a study of immune cell composition in non-small cell lung cancer. Sequenced by immunoSEQ multiplex PCR; TCRdb stores in-frame clones only, minus some. The sample shows 1,000 or so clones, around two thirds of them seen only once. The normal lung sample lay at least 3 cm, and maximally far, from the tumour. Specimen: non-adjacent lung tissue. The source of these receptors is a human donor with non-small cell lung cancer.

This chain uses TRBV5-6 with TRBJ2-1; TRBD2 matches 16 bases. V dropped 4 bases and J dropped 7; count of bases not matched to a gene: 11. CDR1 SGHDT and CDR2 YYEEEE come from the germline V gene. The CDR3 length is 18 residues. The CDR3 is CASSRPGTSGRAGNEQFF. In DNA, the CDR3 is TGTGCCAGCAGCCGTCCCGGGACTAGCGGGAGGGCAGGGAATGAGCAGTTCTTC. Full variable domain (outside the CDR3, taken from reference TRBV5-6 and TRBJ2-1): DAGVTQSPTHLIKTRGQQVTLRCSPKSGHDTVSWYQQALGQGPQFIFQYYEEEERQRGNFPDRFSGHQFPNYSSELNVNALLLGDSALYLCASSRPGTSGRAGNEQFFGPGTRLTVL.

The DNA of the CDR3 is TGTGCCAGCAGCGTAGGGGGCCGGACTGAAGCTTTCTTT. Its protein product is CASSVGGRTEAFF. The chain has TRBV9 and TRBJ1-1; possible D gene TRBD1, 5 bases. Germline V lookup: CDR1 SGDLS, CDR2 YYNGEE. This CDR3 has 13 residues. V lost 0 bases, J lost 5 bases, and 8 bases lay in between.

J is TRBJ2-1 and V is TRBV6-6, with 7 bases that match TRBD2. Unmatched junction bases numbered 8, after V lost 6 bases and J lost 0 bases. The CDR3 covers 16 residues. Germline V gives CDR1 MNHNY, CDR2 SVGAGI (reference sequence). As DNA, the CDR3 is TGTGCCAGCAGAGCGCTAAGCGGGATCTCCTACAATGAGCAGTTCTTC. Translated, it gives CASRALSGISYNEQFF.

The chain links TRBV7-8 to TRBJ2-5, with TRBD1 matching 9 bases. This CDR3 is 14 amino acids long. Germline CDR1 reads SGHVS; CDR2 reads FQNEAQ. Unmatched junction bases numbered 6, after V lost 5 bases and J lost 5 bases. The CDR3 DNA is TGTGCCAGCAGCCCACAGGGGGCTGTGGAGACCCAGTACTTC. It yields the protein CASSPQGAVETQYF.

V and J are TRBV14 and TRBJ2-7; 7 bases fit TRBD1. Germline V gene lookup returns CDR1 SGHDN and CDR2 FVKESK. The CDR3 length is 12 residues. V lost 4 bases to trimming and J lost 6 bases; unmatched junction nucleotides: 3. The CDR3 protein is CASSPDRAEQYF. The CDR3 DNA is TGTGCCAGCAGCCCTGACAGGGCCGAGCAGTACTTC.